This T cell receptor beta chain is from a study of blood T cell repertoires in COVID-19. Germline V gene data show CDR1 as ENHRY and CDR2 as SYGVKD. Trimming pared 8 bases from V and 7 bases from J, leaving 18 bases between. The CDR3 contains 14 residues. The data were produced by immunoSEQ multiplex PCR, yet TCRdb's version contains in-frame clones alone and is incomplete. The sample lists under 250,000 clones; 85% were seen once. This sequence joins TRBV10-3 and TRBJ1-3; D possibly corresponds to TRBD1 (5 bases). Specimen: peripheral blood. This sequence originates from a man aged 50-60 years with COVID-19, enrolled during active disease. The DNA for the CDR3 is TGTGCCATCGAGGCGGACGAGGGGAGGAACACCATATATTTT. Translating it yields CAIEADEGRNTIYF.